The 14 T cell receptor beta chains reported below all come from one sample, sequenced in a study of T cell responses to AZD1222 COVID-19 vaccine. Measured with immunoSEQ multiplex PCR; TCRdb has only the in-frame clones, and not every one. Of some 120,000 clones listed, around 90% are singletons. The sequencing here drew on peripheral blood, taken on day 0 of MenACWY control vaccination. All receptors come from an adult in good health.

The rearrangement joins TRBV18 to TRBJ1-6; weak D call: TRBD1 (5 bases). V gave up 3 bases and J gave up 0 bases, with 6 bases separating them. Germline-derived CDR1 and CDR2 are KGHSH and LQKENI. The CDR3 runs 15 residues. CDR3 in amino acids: CASSPDNSYNSPLHF. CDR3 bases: TGTGCCAGCTCACCGGACAACTCCTATAATTCACCCCTCCACTTT.

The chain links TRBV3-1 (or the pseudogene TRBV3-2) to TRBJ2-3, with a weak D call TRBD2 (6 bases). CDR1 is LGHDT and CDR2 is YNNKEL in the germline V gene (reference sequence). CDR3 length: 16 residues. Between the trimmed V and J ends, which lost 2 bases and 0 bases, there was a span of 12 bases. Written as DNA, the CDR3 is TGTGCCAGCAGCCAAAGAACTAGCCTTAGCACAGATACGCAGTATTTT. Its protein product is CASSQRTSLSTDTQYF.

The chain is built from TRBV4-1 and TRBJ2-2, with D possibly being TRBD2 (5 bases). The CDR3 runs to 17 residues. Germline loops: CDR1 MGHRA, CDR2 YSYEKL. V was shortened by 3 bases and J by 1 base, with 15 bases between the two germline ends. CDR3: CASSQIKVGRNTGELFF. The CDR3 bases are TGCGCCAGCAGCCAGATTAAAGTAGGGAGGAACACCGGGGAGCTGTTTTTT.

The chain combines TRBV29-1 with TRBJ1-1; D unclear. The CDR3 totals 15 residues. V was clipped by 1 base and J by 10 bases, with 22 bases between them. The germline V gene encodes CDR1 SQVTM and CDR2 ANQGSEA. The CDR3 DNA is TGCAGCGTTGAAGGTGGGTCCAAGGTGGAGATTGGAGCTTTCTTT. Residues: CSVEGGSKVEIGAFF.

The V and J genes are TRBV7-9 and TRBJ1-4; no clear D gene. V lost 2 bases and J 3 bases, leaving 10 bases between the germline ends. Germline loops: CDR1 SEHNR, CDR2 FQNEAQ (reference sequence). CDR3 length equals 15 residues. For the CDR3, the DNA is TGTGCCAGCAGCTTAAGCCCAGAGGCTAATGAAAAACTGTTTTTT. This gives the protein CASSLSPEANEKLFF.

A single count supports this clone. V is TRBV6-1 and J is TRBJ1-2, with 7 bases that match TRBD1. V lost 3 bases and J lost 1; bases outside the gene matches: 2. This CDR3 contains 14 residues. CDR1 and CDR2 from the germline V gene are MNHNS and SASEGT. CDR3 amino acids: CASSEQGVNYGYTF. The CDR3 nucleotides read TGTGCCAGCAGTGAGCAGGGGGTTAACTATGGCTACACCTTC.

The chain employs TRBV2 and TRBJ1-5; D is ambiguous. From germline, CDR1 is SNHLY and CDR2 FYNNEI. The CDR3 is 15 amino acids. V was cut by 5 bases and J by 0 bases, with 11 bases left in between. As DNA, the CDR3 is TGTGCCAGCAGTCCACGGGAATTTAGCAATCAGCCCCAGCATTTT. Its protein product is CASSPREFSNQPQHF.

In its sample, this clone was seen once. CDR3 sequence: CASSRVGQKNTEAFF. The DNA of the CDR3 is TGTGCCAGCTCACGAGTGGGACAGAAGAACACTGAAGCTTTCTTT. The rearrangement links TRBV18 to TRBJ1-1, with TRBD1 identical over 7 bases. This CDR3 has 15 amino acids. The V gene end was trimmed by 4 bases and the J gene end by 1 base; junction bases not matched to a gene: 6. Germline lookup yields CDR1 KGHSH and CDR2 LQKENI.

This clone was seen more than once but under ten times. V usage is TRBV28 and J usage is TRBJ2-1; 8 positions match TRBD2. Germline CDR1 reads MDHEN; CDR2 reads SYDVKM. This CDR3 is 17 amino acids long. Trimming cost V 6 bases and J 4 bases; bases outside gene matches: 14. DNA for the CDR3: TGTGCCAGCAGCCTCCTACCCGCGGGGGGCGGATACAATGAGCAGTTCTTC. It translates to CASSLLPAGGGYNEQFF.

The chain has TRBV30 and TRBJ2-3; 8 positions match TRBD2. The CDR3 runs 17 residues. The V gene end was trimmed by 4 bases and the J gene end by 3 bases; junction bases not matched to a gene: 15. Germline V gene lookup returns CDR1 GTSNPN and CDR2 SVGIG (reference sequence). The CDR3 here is CAWNRASGRAGTDTQYF. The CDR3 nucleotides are TGTGCCTGGAATCGGGCCTCCGGGAGGGCAGGGACAGATACGCAGTATTTT.

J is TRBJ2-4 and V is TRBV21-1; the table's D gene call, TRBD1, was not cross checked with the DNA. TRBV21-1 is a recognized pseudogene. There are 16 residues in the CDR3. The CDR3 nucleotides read TGTGCCAGCACCGAACGACAGGGTGGGCTATTAAACATTCAGTACTTC. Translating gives CASTERQGGLLNIQYF.

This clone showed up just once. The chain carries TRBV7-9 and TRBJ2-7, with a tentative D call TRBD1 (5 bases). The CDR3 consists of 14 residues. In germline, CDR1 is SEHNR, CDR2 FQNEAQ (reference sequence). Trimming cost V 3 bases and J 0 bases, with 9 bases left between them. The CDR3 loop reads CASSFRQSSYEQYF. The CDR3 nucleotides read TGTGCCAGCAGCTTTCGACAGAGCTCCTACGAGCAGTACTTC.

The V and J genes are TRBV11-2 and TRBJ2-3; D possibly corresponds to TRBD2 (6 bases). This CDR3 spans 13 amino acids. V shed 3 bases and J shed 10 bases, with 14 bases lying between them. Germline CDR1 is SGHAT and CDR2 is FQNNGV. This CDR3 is CASSFGARLAQYF. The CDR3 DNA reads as TGTGCCAGCAGCTTCGGGGCCCGACTAGCGCAGTATTTT.

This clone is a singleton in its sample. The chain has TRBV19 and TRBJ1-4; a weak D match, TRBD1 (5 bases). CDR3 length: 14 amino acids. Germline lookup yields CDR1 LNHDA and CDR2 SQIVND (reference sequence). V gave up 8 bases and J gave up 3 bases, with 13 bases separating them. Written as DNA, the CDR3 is TGTGCCAGTTCTCCGGGACTGGCTAATGAAAAACTGTTTTTT. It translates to CASSPGLANEKLFF.